The next 32 T cell receptor beta chains were all read from a single sample in a study of cytomegalovirus exposure and HLA in healthy donors. In the PCR, 60 Vbeta and 13 Jbeta primers were used. Profiling relied on immunoSEQ multiplex PCR, and the TCRdb table lists in-frame clones only, not all of them. This table holds about 140,000 clones, around 80% found once. Sample: PBMCs. The receptors stem from a man under 40 in good health.

The chain is built from TRBV5-1 and TRBJ2-7, with D maybe TRBD2 (6 bases). The V and J ends lost 1 base and 0 bases respectively, with 8 bases between them. Germline loops: CDR1 SGHRS, CDR2 YFSETQ. The CDR3 loop spans 14 amino acids. The DNA for the CDR3 is TGCGCCAGCAGCTTGCAGACTAGCTCCTACGAGCAGTACTTC. It yields the protein CASSLQTSSYEQYF.

CDR3 amino acids: CASSYVRGGGNTIYF. In nucleotides, the CDR3 is TGTGCCAGCAGTTACGTAAGGGGTGGTGGAAACACCATATATTTT. J is TRBJ1-3 and V is TRBV6-5; tentative D call: TRBD1 (5 bases). The CDR3 has 15 amino acids. The germline V gene has CDR1 MNHEY and CDR2 SVGAGI. V dropped 2 bases and J dropped 3 bases, with 11 bases sitting between them.

Remarks on this clone: The sample carries other DNA sequences with the same CDR3. This chain joins TRBV6-5 and TRBJ2-1; 7 bases match TRBD1. Germline V gene lookup returns CDR1 MNHEY and CDR2 SVGAGI. V lost 2 bases, J lost 4 bases, and 2 bases stayed unmatched. CDR3 size: 14 residues. The CDR3 bases are TGTGCCAGCAGTTACGGCAGGGGGTACAATGAGCAGTTCTTC. It yields the protein CASSYGRGYNEQFF.

The chain has TRBV10-3 and TRBJ2-2; TRBD1 aligns across 8 bases. This CDR3 comprises 12 residues. V was pared by 10 bases and J by 4 bases, with 2 bases of the junction left unmatched. The germline CDR1 and CDR2 sequences are ENHRY and SYGVKD. The CDR3: CATDRGTGELFF. CDR3 coding DNA: TGTGCCACCGACAGGGGCACCGGGGAGCTGTTTTTT.

The chain combines TRBV5-1 with TRBJ2-5; perhaps TRBD1 as D (6 bases). Trimming removed 0 bases at V and 4 bases at J, with 13 bases between. This CDR3 is 15 amino acids long. CDR1 is SGHRS, CDR2 YFSETQ, per germline. The CDR3 DNA sequence: TGCGCCAGCAGCTTGGGTTCCGCCAGGGGAGAGACCCAGTACTTC. It specifies CASSLGSARGETQYF.

V usage is TRBV28 and J usage is TRBJ1-5; D gene uncertain. Trimming pared 7 bases from V and 6 bases from J, leaving 13 bases between. CDR1 is MDHEN, CDR2 SYDVKM, per germline. The CDR3 consists of 13 residues. The CDR3 sequence is CASTLRSFQPQHF. The CDR3 bases are TGTGCCAGCACCCTTCGGAGTTTTCAGCCCCAGCATTTT.

This chain joins TRBV4-1 and TRBJ2-7, with TRBD2 matching over 14 bases. This CDR3 contains 14 residues. With V trimmed by 4 bases and J by 7 bases, 3 bases remained unmatched. CDR1 is MGHRA and CDR2 is YSYEKL in the germline V gene. The CDR3 sequence: CASSPGLAGGEQYF. The CDR3, as DNA: TGCGCCAGCAGCCCCGGACTAGCGGGAGGAGAGCAGTACTTC.

The V and J genes are TRBV28 and TRBJ2-6, with a possible D match to TRBD2 (5 bases). The CDR3 loop spans 14 amino acids. The germline CDR1 and CDR2 sequences are MDHEN and SYDVKM. Deletions cut 3 bases from V and 4 bases from J, with 7 bases between. The CDR3 reads CASSFRGGANVLTF. CDR3 nucleotide sequence: TGTGCCAGCAGTTTTCGGGGAGGGGCCAACGTCCTGACTTTC.

The chain uses TRBV7-9 and TRBJ1-1; D is possibly TRBD1 (5 bases). The CDR3 has 16 residues. V was clipped by 7 bases and J by 1 base, with 19 bases between them. Germline CDR1 is SEHNR and CDR2 is FQNEAQ (reference sequence). The CDR3 sequence is CASTYGGQGGNTEAFF. The CDR3 bases are TGTGCCAGCACTTACGGAGGGCAGGGAGGGAACACTGAAGCTTTCTTT.

This chain joins TRBV7-3 and TRBJ2-2; D not resolved. Germline assignment: CDR1 SGHTA and CDR2 FQGTGA. The CDR3 has 14 residues. With 1 base removed from V and 2 bases from J, the gap between germline ends came to 5 bases. The chain's CDR3 is CASSLISNTGELFF. CDR3 nucleotides: TGTGCCAGCAGCTTAATCTCCAACACCGGGGAGCTGTTTTTT.

V gene TRBV9 combines with J gene TRBJ2-7, with 11 positions matching TRBD2. Germline loops: CDR1 SGDLS, CDR2 YYNGEE. The V segment lost 4 bases and the J segment 5 bases; nucleotides outside the gene matches: 8. This CDR3 is 15 amino acids long. In DNA, the CDR3 is TGTGCCAGCAGCATTAGCGGGAGGGCCTCGAACGAGCAGTACTTC. Translation: CASSISGRASNEQYF.

This clone is a singleton in its sample. This chain uses TRBV15 with TRBJ2-1; D gene unclear. The V gene's germline CDR1 is LNHNV and CDR2 YYDKDF (reference sequence). Trimming stripped 0 bases from V and 7 bases from J, with 10 bases between. The CDR3 loop spans 14 amino acids. CDR3 in amino acids: CATSRDLGGNEQFF. The DNA of the CDR3 is TGTGCCACCAGCAGAGATTTAGGCGGAAATGAGCAGTTCTTC.

V is TRBV27 and J is TRBJ2-1; 7 bases map to TRBD2. V dropped 3 bases and J dropped 5; count of bases not matched to a gene: 10. Germline loops: CDR1 MNHEY, CDR2 SMNVEV (reference sequence). This CDR3 spans 16 amino acids. The CDR3 loop reads CASSLTRSGINNEQFF. The CDR3 DNA reads TGTGCCAGCAGTTTGACCAGGAGCGGGATTAACAATGAGCAGTTCTTC.

V gene TRBV7-3 combines with J gene TRBJ2-5; D possibly corresponds to TRBD1 (6 bases). Trimming removed 6 bases from V and 4 bases from J, with 15 bases in between. The CDR3 consists of 14 residues. Germline V gene data show CDR1 as SGHTA and CDR2 as FQGTGA. The CDR3 protein is CASSPNRGIETQYF. Written as DNA, the CDR3 is TGTGCCAGCAGTCCAAATAGGGGGATAGAGACCCAGTACTTC.

The gene calls are TRBV4-3 and TRBJ2-1, with D possibly matching TRBD2 (6 bases). Trimming shortened V by 0 bases and J by 12 bases, and 12 bases separated the two germline ends. Per the germline V gene, CDR1 is LGHNA and CDR2 is YSLEER. This CDR3 spans 13 amino acids. CDR3: CASSQDWGVAQFF. The CDR3 nucleotides are TGCGCCAGCAGCCAAGATTGGGGGGTGGCGCAGTTCTTC.

The chain has TRBV4-1 and TRBJ1-4, with 7 bases matching TRBD1. Trimming at V came to 4 bases and at J to 7 bases, leaving 9 bases not matched to a gene. The germline CDR1 and CDR2 sequences are MGHRA and YSYEKL. The CDR3 has 15 amino acids. CDR3 region: CASSLTGTVAEKLFF. DNA for the CDR3: TGCGCCAGCAGCCTAACCGGGACAGTGGCTGAAAAACTGTTTTTT.

J is TRBJ2-1 and V is TRBV2; possible D gene TRBD1, 5 bases. V lost 7 bases to trimming and J lost 3 bases, with 16 bases between them. From germline, CDR1 is SNHLY and CDR2 FYNNEI. The CDR3 has 15 amino acids. This CDR3 reads CASTLLIRGYNEQFF. CDR3 bases: TGTGCCAGCACCCTTCTTATTAGGGGCTACAATGAGCAGTTCTTC.

This chain joins TRBV11-2 and TRBJ2-2; TRBD1 agrees at 7 bases. Trimming at V came to 5 bases and at J to 1 base, leaving 1 base not matched to a gene. Per the germline V gene, CDR1 is SGHAT and CDR2 is FQNNGV. The CDR3 length is 14 residues. CDR3 bases: TGTGCCAGCAGCCGGACAGGGAACACCGGGGAGCTGTTTTTT. It codes for CASSRTGNTGELFF.

V gene TRBV7-3 combines with J gene TRBJ2-3; D not resolved. The CDR3 runs 14 residues. Germline V CDR1 and CDR2: SGHTA, FQGTGA. Trimming pared 5 bases from V and 4 bases from J, leaving 13 bases between. As DNA, the CDR3 is TGTGCCAGCAGCACAGACACAGCCGCAGATACGCAGTATTTT. Translated, it gives CASSTDTAADTQYF.

The chain links TRBV29-1 to TRBJ2-5; 7 nucleotides match TRBD2. The tail of the sequence fits TRBJ2-7 better, so the J call may be wrong. The CDR3 runs 12 residues. Germline CDR1 reads SQVTM; CDR2 reads ANQGSEA. CDR3 nucleotide sequence: TGCAGCGCCCAGGCGGGGGCCTACGAGCAGTACTTC. Protein product: CSAQAGAYEQYF.

V gene TRBV28 combines with J gene TRBJ1-1, with 8 bases identical to TRBD1. The junction had 4 bases not matched to a gene; V was cut back by 3 bases and J by 1 base. The CDR3 runs to 15 residues. Germline-derived CDR1 and CDR2 are MDHEN and SYDVKM. CDR3 DNA sequence: TGTGCCAGCAGTTTTCAGGGGGCCGAGAACACTGAAGCTTTCTTT. This translates into CASSFQGAENTEAFF.

The V call is TRBV7-6, the J call TRBJ2-7; tentatively, D is TRBD2 (5 bases). V was cut by 2 bases and J by 0 bases, with 8 bases left in between. CDR3 size: 14 residues. Germline-derived CDR1 and CDR2 are SGHVS and FNYEAQ. CDR3 bases: TGTGCCAGCAGCTTATCGGGGAGCTCCTACGAGCAGTACTTC. Translated: CASSLSGSSYEQYF.

The CDR3 sequence is CASSQEGGGEQYF. For the CDR3, the DNA is TGTGCCAGCAGCCAAGAGGGTGGAGGCGAGCAGTACTTC. J is TRBJ2-7 and V is TRBV14; TRBD2 is a possible D gene (5 bases). Per the germline V gene, CDR1 is SGHDN and CDR2 is FVKESK. The CDR3 has 13 amino acids. The V end lost 0 bases, the J end lost 6 bases, and 9 bases lay between the germline ends.

The chain couples TRBV11-2 to TRBJ1-5, with D uncertain. This CDR3 is built from 13 residues. The V and J ends lost 4 bases and 1 base respectively, with 5 bases between them. CDR1 and CDR2 (germline): SGHAT, FQNNGV. Written as DNA, the CDR3 is TGTGCCAGCAGCTCCGAGAGCAATCAGCCCCAGCATTTT. Encoded protein: CASSSESNQPQHF.

The J gene is TRBJ2-1, the V gene TRBV11-2, with a tentative D call TRBD2 (6 bases). The CDR3 spans 15 residues. The V gene's germline CDR1 is SGHAT and CDR2 FQNNGV. Trimming pared 1 base from V and 7 bases from J, leaving 14 bases between. The CDR3 sequence: CASSLGGREVNEQFF. DNA for the CDR3: TGTGCCAGCAGCTTAGGCGGCAGGGAGGTAAATGAGCAGTTCTTC.

The V gene is TRBV10-2, the J gene TRBJ2-1; D not resolved. The ends were cut back, 6 bases at V and 3 bases at J, with 9 bases in the middle. Per germline, CDR1 WSHSY and CDR2 SAAADI. The CDR3 is made up of 13 amino acids. The CDR3: CASSTTLYNEQFF. CDR3 DNA: TGCGCCAGCAGCACTACACTCTACAATGAGCAGTTCTTC.

This chain uses TRBV9 with TRBJ2-1; 11 bases match TRBD2. This CDR3 is 16 amino acids long. V lost 4 bases, J lost 4 bases, and 7 bases stayed unmatched. The germline gives CDR1 SGDLS, CDR2 YYNGEE. The CDR3 is CASSLPTSGIYNEQFF. The CDR3 DNA follows: TGTGCCAGCAGCCTACCGACTAGCGGGATATACAATGAGCAGTTCTTC.

This clone was found once. This chain links TRBV30 with TRBJ2-1; TRBD2 aligns across 11 bases. Per the germline V gene, CDR1 is GTSNPN and CDR2 is SVGIG (reference sequence). Losses at the gene ends were 8 bases for V and 4 bases for J; bases not matched to a gene: 4. The CDR3 spans 13 residues. In DNA, the CDR3 is TGTGCCATCGGGACTAGCGGATACAATGAGCAGTTCTTC. Protein product: CAIGTSGYNEQFF.

This chain uses TRBV29-1 with TRBJ1-2, with D tentatively TRBD1 (5 bases). There are 13 residues in the CDR3. V lost 3 bases to trimming and J lost 5 bases, with 13 bases between them. Germline CDR1 is SQVTM and CDR2 is ANQGSEA. In DNA, the CDR3 is TGCAGCGTTGAGCGACAGTCCAATTATGGCTACACCTTC. It encodes CSVERQSNYGYTF.

The J gene is TRBJ1-5, the V gene TRBV18; 10 bases match TRBD1. V lost 4 bases and J lost 6; bases outside the gene matches: 6. The CDR3 is made up of 15 amino acids. Germline V gene lookup returns CDR1 KGHSH and CDR2 LQKENI. CDR3: CASSLRQGAVQPQHF. CDR3 sequence (DNA): TGTGCCAGCTCACTTCGACAGGGGGCTGTTCAGCCCCAGCATTTT.

The J gene is TRBJ2-1, the V gene TRBV6-5; TRBD1 matches at 7 bases. CDR1 is MNHEY, CDR2 SVGAGI, per germline. The CDR3 runs to 14 residues. With 2 bases clipped from V and 7 bases from J, the junction kept 5 bases outside the gene matches. The CDR3 loop reads CASSYMGQTNEQFF. DNA for the CDR3: TGTGCCAGCAGTTACATGGGACAGACTAATGAGCAGTTCTTC.

The chain combines TRBV11-3 with TRBJ2-5; maybe TRBD2 (8 bases). The V end was cut by 7 bases, the J end by 4 bases, with 22 bases between. This CDR3 is 16 amino acids long. Germline V gene lookup returns CDR1 SGHNT and CDR2 YENEEA. As DNA, the CDR3 is TGTGCCAGCAATGTTGCCCGGGAGGGGGCAGGAGAGACCCAGTACTTC. Protein product: CASNVAREGAGETQYF.